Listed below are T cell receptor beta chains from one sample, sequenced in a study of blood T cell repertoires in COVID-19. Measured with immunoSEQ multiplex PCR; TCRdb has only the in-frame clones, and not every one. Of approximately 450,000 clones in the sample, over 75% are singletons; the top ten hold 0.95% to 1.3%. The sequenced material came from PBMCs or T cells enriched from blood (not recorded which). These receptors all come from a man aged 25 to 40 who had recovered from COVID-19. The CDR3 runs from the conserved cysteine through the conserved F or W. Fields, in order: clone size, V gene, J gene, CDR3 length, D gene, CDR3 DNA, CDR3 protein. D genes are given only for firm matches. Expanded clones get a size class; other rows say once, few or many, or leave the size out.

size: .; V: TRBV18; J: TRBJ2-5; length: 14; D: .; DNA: TGTGCCAGCTCACCTGGACATACTAAAGAGACCCAGTACTTC; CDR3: CASSPGHTKETQYF
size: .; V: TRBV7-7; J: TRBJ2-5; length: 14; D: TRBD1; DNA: TGTGCTAGCAGCCCCCCGGACAGGCAAGAGACCCAGTACTTC; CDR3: CASSPPDRQETQYF
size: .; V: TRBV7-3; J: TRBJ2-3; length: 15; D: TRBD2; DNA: TGTGCCAGCAGCCCTGGACTAGCCGCGGCAGATACGCAGTATTTT; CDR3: CASSPGLAAADTQYF
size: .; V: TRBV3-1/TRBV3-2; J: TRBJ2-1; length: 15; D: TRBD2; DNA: TGTGCCAGCAGCCAACCTAGCGGGAACTACAATGAGCAGTTCTTC; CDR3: CASSQPSGNYNEQFF
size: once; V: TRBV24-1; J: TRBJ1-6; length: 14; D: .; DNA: TGTGCCACCAGTGATTTGGGCCCAAATTCACCCCTCCACTTT; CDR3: CATSDLGPNSPLHF
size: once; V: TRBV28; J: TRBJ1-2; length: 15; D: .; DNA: TGTGCCAGCAGCCCGACGGGGATGACTAACTATGGCTACACCTTC; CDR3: CASSPTGMTNYGYTF
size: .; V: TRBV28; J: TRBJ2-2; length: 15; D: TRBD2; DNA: TGTGCCAGCAGCTTTACGGGAGGCAACACCGGGGAGCTGTTTTTT; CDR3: CASSFTGGNTGELFF
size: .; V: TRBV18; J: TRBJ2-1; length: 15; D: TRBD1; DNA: TGTGCCAGCTCACCACCTAGGACAGGTCTCAATGAGCAGTTCTTC; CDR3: CASSPPRTGLNEQFF
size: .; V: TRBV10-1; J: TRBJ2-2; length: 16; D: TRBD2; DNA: TGCGCCAGCAGTGACTTTGGACTAGCGGCCACCGGGGAGCTGTTTTTT; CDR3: CASSDFGLAATGELFF
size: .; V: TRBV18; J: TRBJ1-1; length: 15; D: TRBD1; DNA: TGTGCCAGCTCACCACCGGGACAGCAGTACACTGAAGCTTTCTTT; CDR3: CASSPPGQQYTEAFF
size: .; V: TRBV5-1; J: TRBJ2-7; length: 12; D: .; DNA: TGCGCCAGCAGTCACGGAGCCGAGGAGCAGTACTTC; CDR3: CASSHGAEEQYF
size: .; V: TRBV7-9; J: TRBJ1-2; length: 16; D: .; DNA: TGTGCCAGCAGGCGCCCTGGGCAGTCCCTTTCCTATGGCTACACCTTC; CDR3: CASRRPGQSLSYGYTF
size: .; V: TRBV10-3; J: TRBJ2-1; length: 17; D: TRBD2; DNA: TGTGCCATCAGAGGGCAGGCTAGCGGTAACTCCTACAATGAGCAGTTCTTC; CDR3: CAIRGQASGNSYNEQFF
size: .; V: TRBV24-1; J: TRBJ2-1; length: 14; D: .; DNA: TGTGCCACCGGAAGCGAAGTCCCCTACAATGAGCAGTTCTTC; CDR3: CATGSEVPYNEQFF
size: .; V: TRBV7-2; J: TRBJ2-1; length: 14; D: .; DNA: TGTGCCAGCAGCTTAGCTTCGTCAGGGCATGAGCAGTTCTTC; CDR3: CASSLASSGHEQFF
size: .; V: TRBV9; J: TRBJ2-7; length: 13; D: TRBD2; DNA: TGTGCCAGCAGCGTCGGGGGGAGCTACGAGCAGTACTTC; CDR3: CASSVGGSYEQYF
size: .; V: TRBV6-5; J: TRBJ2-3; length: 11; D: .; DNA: TGTGCCAGCGGAGGGACAGATACGCAGTATTTT; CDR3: CASGGTDTQYF
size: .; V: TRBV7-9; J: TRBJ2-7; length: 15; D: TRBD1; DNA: TGTGCCAGCAGCGCGCGGGACAGGGTGTCCTACGAGCAGTACTTC; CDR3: CASSARDRVSYEQYF
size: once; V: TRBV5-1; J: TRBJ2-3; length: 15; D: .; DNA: TGCGCCAGCAGCTTCGGGGGGATCCAGGGGGATACGCAGTATTTT; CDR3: CASSFGGIQGDTQYF
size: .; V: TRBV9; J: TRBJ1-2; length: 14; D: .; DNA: TGTGCCAGCAGCGTAGAGGCGGTGAACTATGGCTACACCTTC; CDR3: CASSVEAVNYGYTF
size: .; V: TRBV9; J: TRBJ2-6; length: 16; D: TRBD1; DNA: TGTGCCAGCAGCGGACAGGGGGCTTTTGGGGCCAACGTCCTGACTTTC; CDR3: CASSGQGAFGANVLTF
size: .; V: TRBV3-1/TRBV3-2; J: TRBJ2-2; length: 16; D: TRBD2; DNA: TGTGCCAGCAGCCAAGGGTTAGCGGGAGGCCCCGGGGAGCTGTTTTTT; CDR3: CASSQGLAGGPGELFF